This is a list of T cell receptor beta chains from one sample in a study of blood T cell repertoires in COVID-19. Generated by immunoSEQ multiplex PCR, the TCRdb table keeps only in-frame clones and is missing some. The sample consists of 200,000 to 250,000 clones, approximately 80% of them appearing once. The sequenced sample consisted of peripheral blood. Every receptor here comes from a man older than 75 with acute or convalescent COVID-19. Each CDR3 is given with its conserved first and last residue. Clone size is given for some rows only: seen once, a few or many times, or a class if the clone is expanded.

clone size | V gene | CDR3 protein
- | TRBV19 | CASKRDPGQGFSPLHF
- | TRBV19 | CASRGQTTSTDTQYF
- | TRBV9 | CASSVPGLHNEQFF
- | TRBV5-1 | CASSLEGAGYTF
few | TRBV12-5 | CASGLRSGVAPSPLHF
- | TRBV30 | CAWSARTSGRALPYEQYF
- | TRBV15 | CATSRDEGGFSGNTIYF
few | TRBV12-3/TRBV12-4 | CASSRSWEQYF
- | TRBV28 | CASSFGRGYYGYTF
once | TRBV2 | CASSRGGYQGVQYF
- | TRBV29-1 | CSGLEQETQYF
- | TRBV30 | CACDRGQRGNTIYF
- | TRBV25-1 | CASSEYRLVGDTDTQYF
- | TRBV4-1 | CASSQATGRGSYEQYF
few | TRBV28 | CASSLVARQDYGYTF
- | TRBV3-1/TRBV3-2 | CASSQFRVLSGNTIYF
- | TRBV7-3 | CASSLYGRDTGELFF
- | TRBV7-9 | CASSLGQTYNSPLHF
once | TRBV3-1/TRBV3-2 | CVSSLRETQYF
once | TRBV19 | CASSTLAGGPYEQFF
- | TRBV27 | CASSLGTGTGNTIYF
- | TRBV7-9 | CASSHWTGAGDYNEQFF
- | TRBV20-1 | CSAAWNTEAFF
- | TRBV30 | CAGTGVMNTEAFF
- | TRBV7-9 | CANQDTGELFF
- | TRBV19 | CASSPLAATDTQYF
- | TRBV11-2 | CASSSKRQGKGNTIYF
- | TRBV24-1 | CATAEYSNQPQHF
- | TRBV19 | CASSANQNTGELFF
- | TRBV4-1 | CASSQEFGGILPYEQYF
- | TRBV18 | CASSQPGQGRLSEAFF